The subject of this entry is one T cell receptor beta chain. Antigen: not known. The beta constant-region primer was an equimolar mix of two oligonucleotides covering TRBC1 and TRBC2. The ligated cDNA underwent four PCR rounds using SP2 and nested alpha and beta constant-region primers. TCRdb ran MiXCR on the UMI-ligation and nested PCR reads and lists one entry per CDR3 protein. The sample gives roughly 100,000 distinct CDR3 sequences, around 10% of which show up once; around 0.13% is in the top ten. The sample originates from a study of naive and memory T cell subsets. Overnight CMV lysate stimulation of fresh PBMCs defined donor CMV status by CD4+ IFNgamma. Cells stained for CD3, CD4, CD8, CD45RA, CD27 and viability were sorted into four CD45RA/CD27 subsets. The ends were cut back, 3 bases at V and 0 bases at J, with 24 bases in the middle. The CDR3 contains 19 residues. Germline V gene sequence: CDR1 SGHNT, CDR2 YYREEE (reference sequence).

Study outcomes and limitations: Especially in CD8 cells, naive repertoires contained a few larger clonotypes, possibly CD45RA-re-expressing memory cells. A clonotype means one alpha or beta sequence, not an alpha/beta pair. From naive to CM, EM and EMRA, diversity decreased and Gini increased.

Sequencing used naive CD4+ T cells from blood. This rearrangement joins TRBV5-4 to TRBJ1-1; the D gene is possibly TRBD1 (6 bases). The sequence came from a human donor in good health. The CDR3 bases are TGTGCCAGCAGCTCAGGACAGCCTAAACCAACATACCTGAACACTGAAGCTTTCTTT. As protein: CASSSGQPKPTYLNTEAFF.